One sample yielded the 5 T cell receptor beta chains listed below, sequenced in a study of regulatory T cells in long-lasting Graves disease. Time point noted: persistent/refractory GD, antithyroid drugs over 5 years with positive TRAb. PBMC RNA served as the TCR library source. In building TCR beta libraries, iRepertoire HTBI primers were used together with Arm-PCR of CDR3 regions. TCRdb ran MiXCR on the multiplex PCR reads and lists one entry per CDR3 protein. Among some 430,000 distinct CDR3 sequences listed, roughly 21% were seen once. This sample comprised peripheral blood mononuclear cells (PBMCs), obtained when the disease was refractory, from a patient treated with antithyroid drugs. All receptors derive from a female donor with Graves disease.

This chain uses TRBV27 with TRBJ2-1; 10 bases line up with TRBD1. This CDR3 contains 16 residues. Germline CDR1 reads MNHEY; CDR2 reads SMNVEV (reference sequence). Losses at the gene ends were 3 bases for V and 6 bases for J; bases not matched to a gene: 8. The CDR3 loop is CASSFGRGTGVNEQFF. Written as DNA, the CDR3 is TGTGCCAGCAGTTTTGGCCGCGGGACAGGGGTCAATGAGCAGTTCTTC.

CDR3: CASRVDSHEQYF. CDR3 nucleotide sequence: TGTGCCAGCAGGGTGGACAGCCACGAGCAGTACTTC. The rearrangement uses TRBV12-3 or TRBV12-4 and TRBJ2-7; D perhaps matches TRBD1 (6 bases). V was cut by 6 bases and J by 5 bases, with 11 bases left in between. The CDR3 runs to 12 residues.

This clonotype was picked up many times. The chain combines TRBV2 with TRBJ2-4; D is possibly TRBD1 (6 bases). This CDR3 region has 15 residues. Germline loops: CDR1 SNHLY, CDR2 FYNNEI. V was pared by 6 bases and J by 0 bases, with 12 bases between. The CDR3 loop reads CASSWDMLAKNIQYF. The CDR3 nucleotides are TGTGCCAGCAGCTGGGACATGCTAGCCAAAAACATTCAGTACTTC.

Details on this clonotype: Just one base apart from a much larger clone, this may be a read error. Here the CDR3 DNA reads TGTGCCAGCACCACAGGGGAAAAACTGTGTTTT. It encodes CASTTGEKLCF. The J gene is TRBJ1-4, the V gene TRBV12-3 or TRBV12-4; 7 nucleotides match TRBD1. The CDR3 is made up of 11 amino acids.

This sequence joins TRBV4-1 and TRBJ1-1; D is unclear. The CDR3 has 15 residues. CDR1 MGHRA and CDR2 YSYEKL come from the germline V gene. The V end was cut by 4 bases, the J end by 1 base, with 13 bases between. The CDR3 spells CASSLYPVGNTEAFF. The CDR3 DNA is TGCGCCAGCAGCCTGTACCCTGTGGGGAACACTGAAGCTTTCTTT.